Sequencing of this T cell receptor beta chain was carried out in a study of T cells in women clearing cervical HPV infection (dated by TCRdb to 2016 to 2018). With respect to the entire study: The cases were approximately 25 women with histologically confirmed HPV16-related CIN3 or worse, and 2 of these cases were invasive cancers. The 25 or so controls were women who cleared a single incident HPV16 infection within 12 months without developing precancer or cancer. Blood from cases was collected at the visit where the lesion was first found, while blood from controls was collected once the infection could no longer be detected. For cases, a median interval of 149 days, with an interquartile range of about 90 to 200 days, was observed between lesion detection and blood sampling. HLA typing was available for only a few women, so HLA type could not be excluded as a confounder. An exploratory proof-of-principle case-control study, nested within the Guanacaste HPV Natural History Study in Costa Rica, was conducted to compare TCR repertoires across cervical HPV16 outcomes. Cases were matched to controls by age within five years and by the year the sample was collected. Cases had a median age of approximately 35 years compared with 38 to 40 for controls, and baseline characteristics showed no significant differences between the groups. The parent cohort enrolled roughly 9,400 women aged 18 or older in Guanacaste, Costa Rica, in about 1993 to 1994 and followed the women for 6 to 7 years. As quality controls, five blinded duplicates were added to each group, bringing the total to 60 or so samples made up of 50 or so participants and 10 or so replicates. Results the study describes overall, beyond this receptor: The cross-sectional design could not show whether the associations came before the infection or were a result of it, and neither effector/memory subsets nor HPV-specific T cells were isolated. Random forest classifiers combining richness and V gene abundances distinguished cases from controls with an estimated AUC of roughly 0.81. T-cell numbers per sample were unknown, so richness differences could reflect varying T-cell content rather than repertoire biology. CIN3+ cases had significantly higher TCR repertoire richness than controls across sequencing depths, but evenness did not differ between the groups. Lower TRBV6-7 relative abundance was observed in cases than in controls (around 0.1% versus 0.15%; Bonferroni P = 0.0008).

Every participant had a single incident cervical HPV16 infection, and women with prevalent HPV16 infections were excluded. Cervical HPV DNA was detected by MY09/MY11 PCR, and genotyping was performed by dot-blot hybridization. Roughly 16 mL of heparinized blood were centrifuged, and the buffy coat was split into aliquots, frozen at -30 degrees C, and then kept at -80 degrees C. Genomic DNA was extracted from buffy coat specimens using QIAGEN kits. TCR beta CDR3 regions were amplified by multiplex PCR using the immunoSEQ assay from an average of roughly 1,200 ng genomic DNA per sample. The assay corrected primer bias using a complete synthetic TCR repertoire to establish an amplification baseline. The amplicons were sequenced on the Illumina platform. On the study's bioinformatics: Sequence errors were corrected by clustering with frequency ratios and a modified nearest-neighbor algorithm, and the sequences were then analyzed in the immunoSEQ Analyzer using IMGT gene definitions. At each rarefaction depth, TCR richness and evenness were averaged across 20 rarefaction repeats, and any sample with fewer sequences than the depth was left out. Wilcoxon rank sum tests with FDR correction were used to compare relative abundances of V, D and J genes between the groups. For the blinded duplicates, the intraclass correlation was 95.6% for TCR richness and averaged approximately 76% across roughly 72 gene segments. TCRdb holds this immuneACCESS table with in-frame rearrangements only. Some clones are missing; in checked studies, unresolved V genes explain under half, and the rest has no known cause. V, J and clone size were drawn from that table, and D and trimming were deduced from the DNA. The table for this sample lists more than 40,000 clones. The top ten clonotypes cover around 0.98% of the sample.

Spanning cysteine to phenylalanine, the CDR3 consists of 14 amino acids. The DNA shown is the part of the CDR3 that was read: 33 bases, in frame from base 1. The germline V gene gives CDR1 as SGHRS and CDR2 as YFSETQ. Concerning this clone: It lacks a known antigen. The read halts 3 residues ahead of the CDR3 end, with the missing end drawn from the germline J gene.

The sequenced material came from blood buffy coat. This TCR was recovered from a woman aged 18-70 years with a cervical HPV16 infection that either progressed to CIN3+ or cleared (not recorded which). The rearrangement joined TRBV5-1 to TRBJ2-3; TRBD1 lines up with 7 middle nucleotides. The DNA read from the CDR3 is TGCGCCAGCAGCTTGGAACAGGGGTTGGAGACG. It codes for CASSLEQGLET. The entire CDR3 protein reads CASSLEQGLETQYF.